What follows are 13 T cell receptor beta chains derived from one specimen sequenced in a study of response to subunit inactivated influenza vaccine. TCRdb analysed the RT-PCR reads with MiXCR anew, one entry per CDR3 protein. The repertoire holds around 580,000 distinct CDR3 sequences, with 12% to 15% as singletons. The starting material was PBMCs from blood, obtained about 11 days after vaccination. These TCRs come from a man aged 45 to 65 who received an inactivated influenza vaccine.

At least ten counts were recorded for this clonotype. The chain uses TRBV29-1 and TRBJ2-5; 13 nucleotides align to TRBD2. CDR3 length equals 14 residues. Germline assignment: CDR1 SQVTM and CDR2 ANQGSEA. V dropped 7 bases and J dropped 4; count of bases not matched to a gene: 6. The DNA of the CDR3 is TGCAGCGGCGGGACTAGCGGGATCGGAGAGACCCAGTACTTC. This translates into CSGGTSGIGETQYF.

This clonotype was counted only a few times. V usage is TRBV4-1 and J usage is TRBJ1-1; possible D gene TRBD1, 5 bases. The V end lost 2 bases, the J end lost 1 base, and 11 bases lay between the germline ends. The V gene's germline CDR1 is MGHRA and CDR2 YSYEKL. This CDR3 spans 15 amino acids. The CDR3 DNA reads TGCGCCAGCAGCCAAACAACGACAGAGAACACTGAAGCTTTCTTT. Protein product: CASSQTTTENTEAFF.

Many counts were recorded for this clonotype. This chain links TRBV12-3 or TRBV12-4 with TRBJ2-2; 10 bases map to TRBD1. The CDR3 totals 15 residues. J gave up 6 bases and V 6 bases, and 7 bases lay outside the gene matches. The CDR3 region is CASRSGTGVAGELFF. The CDR3, as DNA: TGTGCCAGCAGATCGGGGACAGGGGTTGCCGGGGAGCTGTTTTTT.

The chain is built from TRBV11-1 and TRBJ2-3; 7 bases match TRBD2. The CDR3 covers 18 residues. V shed 1 base, J shed 4 bases, and the junction held 14 bases outside the gene matches. The germline V gene encodes CDR1 SGHAT and CDR2 FQDESV (reference sequence). CDR3 sequence (DNA): TGTGCCAGCAGCTTAGAACTAGCCTCCGGGAGGTCCGCAGATACGCAGTATTTT. It encodes CASSLELASGRSADTQYF.

This clonotype has a handful of counts. V usage is TRBV4-1 and J usage is TRBJ2-3, with 8 bases lining up with TRBD1. J lost 10 bases, V lost 0 bases, and 6 bases had no gene match. Germline CDR1 reads MGHRA; CDR2 reads YSYEKL. CDR3 length: 14 amino acids. The CDR3 bases are TGCGCCAGCAGCCAAGAAATTGGGACAGGAGCGCAGTATTTT. This gives the protein CASSQEIGTGAQYF.

The chain uses TRBV7-9 and TRBJ2-3; D is ambiguous. Germline loops: CDR1 SEHNR, CDR2 FQNEAQ (reference sequence). The CDR3 sequence is 14 residues long. With 4 bases removed from V and 8 bases from J, the gap between germline ends came to 16 bases. In DNA form, the CDR3 reads TGTGCCAGCAGCTCCCCTAACGGCCCACGTACGCAGTATTTT. Encoded protein: CASSSPNGPRTQYF.

This clonotype was seen ten or more times. The chain joins TRBV28 to TRBJ2-7; no clear D gene. This CDR3 is 13 amino acids long. Germline lookup yields CDR1 MDHEN and CDR2 SYDVKM. With 2 bases removed from V and 0 bases from J, the gap between germline ends came to 5 bases. In DNA, the CDR3 is TGTGCCAGCAGTTTAGTTTACTCCTACGAGCAGTACTTC. It is translated as CASSLVYSYEQYF.

The rearrangement joins TRBV20-1 to TRBJ2-5; D unclear. The germline CDR1 and CDR2 sequences are DFQATT and SNEGSKA (reference sequence). V was clipped by 6 bases and J by 4 bases, with 15 bases between them. The CDR3 sequence is 13 residues long. CDR3 sequence (DNA): TGCAGTGCCACTTCAACTCTGGCAGAGACCCAGTACTTC. It is translated as CSATSTLAETQYF.

This clonotype was recorded at least ten times. The chain is built from TRBV12-3 or TRBV12-4 and TRBJ1-2; D not resolved. The CDR3 length is 13 residues. V was shortened by 3 bases and J by 0 bases, with 5 bases between the two germline ends. CDR3 amino acids: CASSFSSNYGYTF. CDR3 DNA: TGTGCCAGCAGTTTCAGTTCTAACTATGGCTACACCTTC.

This clonotype was seen ten or more times. This chain connects TRBV28 to TRBJ2-1, with 7 nucleotides matching TRBD2. Germline V gene lookup returns CDR1 MDHEN and CDR2 SYDVKM. V was pared by 8 bases and J by 0 bases, with 4 bases of the junction left unmatched. The length of the CDR3 is 14 residues. CDR3 coding DNA: TGTGCCAGCGTGGGCGGGAGCTCCTACAATGAGCAGTTCTTC. Translated: CASVGGSSYNEQFF.

V and J are TRBV12-3 or TRBV12-4 and TRBJ1-5, with 8 bases identical to TRBD1. With V trimmed by 6 bases and J by 7 bases, 8 bases remained unmatched. The CDR3 contains 14 residues. CDR3 sequence (DNA): TGTGCCAGCAGAAAGGGACAGGACCCGCAGCCCCAGCATTTT. It encodes CASRKGQDPQPQHF.

This clonotype has just a few counts. The CDR3 is CASSLASRYEQYF. CDR3 nucleotide sequence: TGTGCCAGCAGCTTAGCATCGCGCTACGAGCAGTACTTC. The chain is built from TRBV7-2 and TRBJ2-7, with D unresolved. This CDR3 contains 13 residues. Germline CDR1 and CDR2: SGHTA and FQGNSA. Trimming left V 0 bases short and J 3 bases short, with 6 bases between.

This clonotype was observed many times. V is TRBV28 and J is TRBJ2-3, with D tentatively TRBD1 or TRBD2 (5 bases each). V was clipped by 5 bases and J by 0 bases, with 9 bases between them. The length of the CDR3 is 14 residues. In germline, CDR1 is MDHEN, CDR2 SYDVKM. The CDR3 is CASSRGFSTDTQYF. CDR3 DNA: TGTGCCAGCAGTCGGGGCTTTAGCACAGATACGCAGTATTTT.